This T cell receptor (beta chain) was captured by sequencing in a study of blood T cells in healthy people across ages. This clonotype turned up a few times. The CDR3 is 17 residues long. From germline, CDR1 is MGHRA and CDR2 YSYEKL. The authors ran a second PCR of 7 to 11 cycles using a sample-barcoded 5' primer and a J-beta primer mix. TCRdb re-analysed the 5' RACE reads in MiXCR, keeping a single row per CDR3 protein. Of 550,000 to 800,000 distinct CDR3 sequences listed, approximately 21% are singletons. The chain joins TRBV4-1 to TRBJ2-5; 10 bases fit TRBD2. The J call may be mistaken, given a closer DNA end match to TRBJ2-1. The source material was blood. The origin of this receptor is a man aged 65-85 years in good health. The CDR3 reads CASSQAQGLAQNNEQFF. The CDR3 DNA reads TGCGCCAGCAGCCAAGCCCAGGGACTAGCGCAGAACAATGAGCAGTTCTTC.